The rows below give T cell receptor beta chains drawn from one sample of a study of T cells in Graves' hyperthyroidism and ophthalmopathy. One entry per CDR3 protein results from TCRdb running MiXCR on the multiplex PCR reads. The sample has fewer than 600,000 distinct CDR3 sequences; 14% are singletons. The specimen sequenced was blood. The receptors derive from a woman under 30 with Graves' hyperthyroidism. The CDR3 runs from the conserved cysteine through the conserved F or W. A D gene is named only where the DNA matches it firmly. The listing skips clone size in some rows; elsewhere it reads once, few, many or a size class.

J gene,V gene,CDR3 length,clone size,D gene,CDR3 protein,CDR3 DNA
TRBJ2-7,TRBV11-2,16,many,-,CASSLVLGVGSHEQYF,TGTGCCAGCAGCTTAGTTCTCGGGGTGGGCTCCCACGAGCAGTACTTC
TRBJ2-3,TRBV7-3,16,few,-,CASILNGTGSFDTQYF,TGTGCCAGCATCCTCAACGGTACGGGGTCCTTCGATACGCAGTATTTT
TRBJ2-7,TRBV19,14,-,-,CASRPRGQAYEQYF,TGTGCCAGTAGGCCAAGGGGACAAGCTTACGAGCAGTACTTC
TRBJ2-1,TRBV7-3,14,-,TRBD2,CASSVGLAGYEQFF,TGTGCCAGCAGCGTGGGACTAGCGGGATATGAGCAGTTCTTC
TRBJ1-1,TRBV12-3/TRBV12-4,15,many,-,CASSLGGAANTEAFF,TGTGCCAGCAGTTTAGGGGGTGCAGCGAACACTGAAGCTTTCTTT
TRBJ2-1,TRBV7-9,17,-,TRBD2,CASSLTPTWLAGVEQFF,TGTGCCAGCAGCTTAACCCCTACCTGGCTAGCGGGAGTTGAGCAGTTCTTC
TRBJ1-3,TRBV10-3,16,many,-,CAISEGRSTSGNTIYF,TGTGCCATCAGTGAGGGGCGGAGTACCTCTGGAAACACCATATATTTT
TRBJ1-1,TRBV12-3/TRBV12-4,14,many,TRBD1,CANSLQGAGTEAFF,TGTGCCAACAGTTTACAGGGGGCCGGAACTGAAGCTTTCTTT
TRBJ2-3,TRBV15,13,few,-,CATSRSQDSPQYF,TGTGCCACCAGCAGATCACAGGATAGTCCGCAGTATTTT
TRBJ1-1,TRBV10-3,15,many,TRBD1,CAIRAPTGRDTEAFF,TGTGCCATCAGGGCTCCGACAGGGCGAGACACTGAAGCTTTCTTT
TRBJ1-1,TRBV3-1,15,many,-,CASSHLTNLNTEAFF,TGTGCCAGCAGCCACCTTACTAATCTGAACACTGAAGCTTTCTTT
TRBJ1-2,TRBV12-3/TRBV12-4,14,many,-,CASSLPRQIYGYTF,TGTGCCAGCAGTTTACCGAGACAGATCTATGGCTACACCTTC
TRBJ2-1,TRBV7-6,13,-,-,CASSPDGYNEQFF,TGTGCCAGCAGCCCCGACGGGTACAATGAGCAGTTCTTC
TRBJ1-2,TRBV2,12,-,-,CASKGQTYGYTF,TGTGCCAGCAAGGGGCAGACCTATGGCTACACCTTC
TRBJ2-1,TRBV2,15,-,TRBD2,CASSEGSGGSEKSIF,TGTGCCAGCAGTGAGGGTAGCGGGGGCTCCGAAAAGTCGATCTTC
TRBJ1-2,TRBV30,14,-,TRBD1,CAWKGQGSNYGYTF,TGTGCCTGGAAAGGACAGGGATCTAACTATGGCTACACCTTC
TRBJ1-2,TRBV6-1,14,many,-,CASSRDSWDYGYTF,TGTGCCAGCAGCAGGGATAGTTGGGATTATGGCTACACCTTC
TRBJ1-1,TRBV24-1,14,many,-,CATSDQGMNTEAFF,TGTGCCACCAGTGATCAGGGGATGAACACTGAAGCTTTCTTT
TRBJ2-1,TRBV12-3/TRBV12-4,13,many,-,CASTSRGDNEQFF,TGTGCCAGCACCTCAAGGGGGGACAATGAGCAGTTCTTC
TRBJ2-2,TRBV6-1,15,many,-,CASSSHDRRTGELFF,TGTGCCAGCAGTTCGCACGACCGCCGCACCGGGGAGCTGTTTTTT
TRBJ2-7,TRBV7-8,17,-,TRBD2,CASSSVAGVGISYEQYF,TGTGCCAGCAGTTCAGTCGCGGGAGTGGGGATCTCCTACGAGCAGTACTTC
TRBJ1-2,TRBV24-1,15,many,TRBD1,CATSDPAGTDYGYTF,TGTGCCACCAGTGACCCGGCGGGGACAGACTATGGCTACACCTTC
TRBJ1-1,TRBV19,15,many,TRBD1,CASSPTKTGRDGAFF,TGTGCCAGTAGTCCCACGAAGACAGGGAGAGACGGAGCTTTCTTT
TRBJ2-2,TRBV11-3,17,many,-,CASSSGGPAVGRGELFF,TGTGCCAGCAGCTCCGGTGGGCCAGCGGTGGGACGCGGGGAGCTGTTTTTT
TRBJ2-7,TRBV5-5,15,-,TRBD1,CASSLNPGQAYEQYF,TGTGCCAGCAGCTTGAATCCGGGACAGGCCTACGAGCAGTACTTC
TRBJ2-3,TRBV28,15,-,-,CASSFSGFSTDTQYF,TGTGCCAGCAGTTTTAGCGGATTTAGCACAGATACGCAGTATTTT
TRBJ1-1,TRBV7-9,16,many,-,CASSSRVGAGDTEAFF,TGTGCCAGCAGCTCCCGAGTGGGCGCGGGGGACACTGAAGCTTTCTTT
TRBJ1-1,TRBV14,17,many,TRBD1,CASSQGWGDRLNTEAFF,TGTGCCAGCAGCCAGGGGTGGGGGGACAGGCTAAACACTGAAGCTTTCTTT
TRBJ1-3,TRBV9,16,many,-,CASSVASGRDEDTIYF,TGTGCCAGCAGCGTAGCTTCGGGGAGGGATGAGGACACCATATATTTT
TRBJ1-1,TRBV6-2/TRBV6-3,13,many,-,CASTLLWTAEAFF,TGTGCCAGCACCCTACTCTGGACAGCTGAAGCTTTCTTT